This TCR beta chain appears in the sequencing data of a study of T cells after yellow fever vaccination. Across the whole study: Researchers used SMART-Seq v4 Ultra Low Input to prepare fractions that had low cell numbers.

The V gene's germline CDR1 is SGHTA and CDR2 FQGNSA. V was pared by 4 bases and J by 0 bases, with 6 bases of the junction left unmatched. CDR3 length: 17 amino acids. 5'RACE template switching generated TCR cDNA, adding a universal primer site and UMIs. TCRdb passed the 5' RACE reads through MiXCR, listing each CDR3 protein once. The sample consists of 150,000 to 200,000 distinct CDR3 sequences, approximately 6.2% of them appearing once. This specimen consisted of CD4+ T cells sorted from PBMCs, obtained on the day of the first yellow fever vaccination. This receptor was taken from a man aged 18-30 years who received the YFV17D yellow fever vaccine. The genes are TRBV7-2 and TRBJ2-4, with 10 bases matching TRBD1. DNA for the CDR3: TGTGCCAGCAGCTACCGGGGGACAGGGGTAGCCAAAAACATTCAGTACTTC. This encodes CASSYRGTGVAKNIQYF.